The next 29 T cell receptor beta chains were all read from a single sample in a study of OX40 agonist ivuxolimab in advanced cancers. Data came from immunoSEQ multiplex PCR; TCRdb stores just in-frame clones and leaves some out. Among approximately 76,000 clones, about nine tenths were seen once, and the ten largest hold less than 0.8%. Here the sequenced sample was CD4+ or CD8+ T cells sorted from blood, taken in a trial of the OX40 agonist ivuxolimab. The receptors shown here come from an adult with an advanced solid tumor such as melanoma, head and neck, liver or kidney cancer.

The chain carries TRBV18 and TRBJ2-7; D perhaps matches TRBD1 (5 bases). The CDR3 consists of 13 residues. Per the germline V gene, CDR1 is KGHSH and CDR2 is LQKENI. V lost 5 bases, J lost 6 bases, and 14 bases lay in between. The CDR3 DNA reads TGTGCCAGCTCAACTGACCAGGGCAGCGAGCAGTACTTC. Encoded protein: CASSTDQGSEQYF.

The chain combines TRBV18 with TRBJ2-1; D not certain. From germline, CDR1 is KGHSH and CDR2 LQKENI. The CDR3 runs to 12 residues. V lost 2 bases to trimming and J lost 7 bases, with 6 bases between them. CDR3 protein: CASSPTENEQFF. CDR3 nucleotide sequence: TGTGCCAGCTCACCAACGGAAAATGAGCAGTTCTTC.

This chain uses TRBV7-8 with TRBJ2-7; D unclear. The germline CDR1 and CDR2 sequences are SGHVS and FQNEAQ. Trimming stripped 5 bases from V and 5 bases from J, with 16 bases between. The CDR3 extends over 14 amino acids. The CDR3 loop is CASSNGPARNEQYF. In nucleotides, the CDR3 is TGTGCCAGCAGCAACGGACCCGCTCGGAACGAGCAGTACTTC.

The J gene is TRBJ1-1, the V gene TRBV6-5, with 9 bases that match TRBD1. In germline, CDR1 is MNHEY, CDR2 SVGAGI. This CDR3 has 13 amino acids. V shed 6 bases and J 4 bases; nucleotides not matched to a gene: 3. The DNA of the CDR3 is TGTGCCAGCAGGAAGACAGGGGGCACTGAAGCTTTCTTT. Its translation: CASRKTGGTEAFF.

The chain is built from TRBV7-6 and TRBJ2-1; maybe TRBD2 (6 bases). This CDR3 has 12 residues. Trimming took off 5 bases at V and 6 bases at J, with 8 bases between the two ends. In germline, CDR1 is SGHVS, CDR2 FNYEAQ. The chain's CDR3 is CASSTSPNEQFF. For the CDR3, the DNA is TGTGCCAGCAGCACTAGCCCCAATGAGCAGTTCTTC.

The V and J genes are TRBV9 and TRBJ2-3; 9 positions match TRBD2. The V segment lost 1 base and the J segment 6 bases; nucleotides outside the gene matches: 3. The CDR3 runs 14 residues. Germline loops: CDR1 SGDLS, CDR2 YYNGEE. CDR3 coding DNA: TGTGCCAGCAGCGTACTTACTAGCGGGGATACGCAGTATTTT. The encoded protein is CASSVLTSGDTQYF.

The chain uses TRBV28 and TRBJ2-2; 7 bases map to TRBD1. Losses at the gene ends were 6 bases for V and 5 bases for J; bases not matched to a gene: 9. Germline V gene sequence: CDR1 MDHEN, CDR2 SYDVKM. This CDR3 has 15 amino acids. CDR3 loop: CASRTGQWTTGELFF. The DNA for the CDR3 is TGTGCCAGCAGGACGGGACAGTGGACTACCGGGGAGCTGTTTTTT.

This clone was detected a few times. Likely a read error: the CDR3 ends without its conserved phenylalanine or tryptophan. No DNA is shown, since the ends of the CDR3 on it are uncertain; the CDR3 is the one TCRdb lists. The rearrangement links TRBV27 to TRBJ1-2. The germline V gene has CDR1 MNHEY and CDR2 SMNVEV (reference sequence). Termini included, the CDR3 measures 9 amino acids. CDR3 in amino acids: CASSLPPGD.

The chain's CDR3 is CASWAPGHQPQHF. The DNA of the CDR3 is TGTGCCAGCTGGGCCCCAGGACATCAGCCCCAGCATTTT. The rearrangement joins TRBV6-4 to TRBJ1-5; no reliable D call. The CDR3 consists of 13 residues. The germline CDR1 and CDR2 sequences are MRHNA and SNTAGT. Trimming removed 8 bases at V and 5 bases at J, with 13 bases between.

The chain links TRBV2 to TRBJ2-7, with 9 bases fitting TRBD2. V trimming: 6 bases; J trimming: 6 bases; junction bases outside the gene matches: 12. Germline-derived CDR1 and CDR2 are SNHLY and FYNNEI. The CDR3 has 15 amino acids. The CDR3 loop reads CASRAPGTSWREQYF. In DNA, the CDR3 is TGTGCCAGCAGGGCCCCAGGGACTAGCTGGCGCGAGCAGTACTTC.

J is TRBJ1-1 and V is TRBV6-5; D uncertain. The germline gives CDR1 MNHEY, CDR2 SVGAGI. The CDR3 is 14 residues long. Trimming took off 7 bases at V and 7 bases at J, with 19 bases between the two ends. The DNA for the CDR3 is TGTGCCAGCACTAAAAGGGCGGGCCAGCTTGAAGCTTTCTTT. The encoded protein is CASTKRAGQLEAFF.

In its sample, this clone was seen once. This CDR3 is CASSDIYSGNTIYF. The DNA of the CDR3 is TGTGCCAGCAGTGATATTTACTCTGGAAACACCATATATTTT. The V and J genes are TRBV2 and TRBJ1-3; D not certain. The length of the CDR3 is 14 residues. Looked up from germline, CDR1 is SNHLY and CDR2 is FYNNEI. V lost 3 bases to trimming and J lost 0 bases, with 6 bases between them.

V and J are TRBV27 and TRBJ1-4, with D perhaps matching TRBD1 (6 bases). The germline gives CDR1 MNHEY, CDR2 SMNVEV (reference sequence). Trimming stripped 6 bases from V and 0 bases from J, with 14 bases between. This CDR3 region has 16 residues. The CDR3 DNA is TGTGCCAGCAGCTCGACAGGTACCGCAACTAATGAAAAACTGTTTTTT. It yields the protein CASSSTGTATNEKLFF.

V is TRBV5-1 and J is TRBJ1-6; 10 bases fit TRBD1. Germline lookup yields CDR1 SGHRS and CDR2 YFSETQ. The CDR3 extends over 15 amino acids. Trimming cost V 5 bases and J 8 bases; bases outside gene matches: 7. CDR3 coding DNA: TGCGCCAGCAGTAGGGGGGACAGGGGTGATTCACCCCTCCACTTT. Its protein product is CASSRGDRGDSPLHF.

The gene calls are TRBV7-9 and TRBJ2-5; tentatively, D is TRBD2 (5 bases). The J call is uncertain, as TRBJ2-7 better fits the DNA end. Germline CDR1 and CDR2: SEHNR and FQNEAQ (reference sequence). This CDR3 is 14 amino acids long. CDR3 in amino acids: CASSSLDGTYEQYF. In DNA form, the CDR3 reads TGTGCCAGCAGCTCCCTGGACGGGACCTACGAGCAGTACTTC.

This rearrangement joins TRBV7-8 to TRBJ1-2; D not resolved. V lost 5 bases and J lost 2, with 6 bases in between. The germline gives CDR1 SGHVS, CDR2 FQNEAQ. The CDR3 is 12 residues long. CDR3 loop: CASSQENYGYTF. Written as DNA, the CDR3 is TGTGCCAGCAGCCAAGAGAACTATGGCTACACCTTC. Full variable domain (remainder filled in from reference TRBV7-8 and TRBJ1-2): GAGVSQSPRYKVAKRGQDVALRCDPISGHVSLFWYQQALGQGPEFLTYFQNEAQLDKSGLPSDRFFAERPEGSVSTLKIQRTQQEDSAVYLCASSQENYGYTFGSGTRLTVV.

The chain links TRBV2 to TRBJ2-5, with 7 bases that match TRBD1. The J segment lost 2 bases and the V segment lost 4 bases, leaving 1 base of the junction unmatched. CDR1 SNHLY and CDR2 FYNNEI come from the germline V gene. The CDR3 consists of 13 residues. The DNA for the CDR3 is TGTGCCAGCAGTGGGGACAGACAAGAGACCCAGTACTTC. Its translation: CASSGDRQETQYF.

V gene TRBV5-8 combines with J gene TRBJ1-5, with TRBD1 matching over 8 bases. Germline CDR1 SGHTS, CDR2 YDEGEE. Trimming at V came to 5 bases and at J to 2 bases, leaving 12 bases not matched to a gene. The CDR3 length is 17 residues. The CDR3 bases are TGTGCCAGCAGACGGACAGGGTTGAGCATTGGCAATCAGCCCCAGCATTTT. Translating gives CASRRTGLSIGNQPQHF.

Regarding this clone: The germline gene is not matched at one end of the junction; a read error may be the cause. The chain links TRBV5-1 to TRBJ2-5, with 8 nucleotides matching TRBD1. This CDR3 spans 15 amino acids. The germline V gene encodes CDR1 SGHRS and CDR2 YFSETQ. The CDR3 is CASSQRTGIQGTQYF. In DNA form, the CDR3 reads TGCGCCAGCAGCCAACGGACAGGGATCCAAGGGACCCAGTACTTC.

The chain is built from TRBV30 and TRBJ1-5; the D gene is possibly TRBD1 (5 bases). Looked up from germline, CDR1 is GTSNPN and CDR2 is SVGIG (reference sequence). There are 16 residues in the CDR3. V lost 0 bases to trimming and J lost 7 bases, with 19 bases between them. The CDR3 loop is CAWSVPQGGGRQPQHF. As DNA, the CDR3 is TGTGCCTGGAGTGTACCCCAGGGTGGTGGCCGGCAGCCCCAGCATTTT.

The chain is built from TRBV11-2 and TRBJ2-5; TRBD2 matches 9 bases. The V gene end was trimmed by 2 bases and the J gene end by 5 bases; junction bases not matched to a gene: 6. The CDR3 is made up of 15 amino acids. In germline, CDR1 is SGHAT, CDR2 FQNNGV. Here the CDR3 reads CASSLLRGGKETQYF. CDR3 DNA sequence: TGTGCCAGCAGCTTATTGCGGGGGGGCAAGGAGACCCAGTACTTC. The full variable domain, its missing parts supplied by reference TRBV11-2 and TRBJ2-5, is EAGVAQSPRYKIIEKRQSVAFWCNPISGHATLYWYQQILGQGPKLLIQFQNNGVVDDSQLPKDRFSAERLKGVDSTLKIQPAKLEDSAVYLCASSLLRGGKETQYFGPGTRLLVL.

The chain carries TRBV19 and TRBJ2-1, with D possibly being TRBD1 (5 bases). V lost 2 bases and J lost 2, with 7 bases in between. Germline CDR1 reads LNHDA; CDR2 reads SQIVND (reference sequence). CDR3 length: 14 residues. CDR3 DNA sequence: TGTGCCAGTAGTATAAAGGGGACCTACAATGAGCAGTTCTTC. It is translated as CASSIKGTYNEQFF.

The chain joins TRBV7-3 to TRBJ1-1; D remains unclear. This CDR3 contains 13 residues. Trimming removed 1 base from V and 10 bases from J, with 13 bases in between. The germline gives CDR1 SGHTA, CDR2 FQGTGA. CDR3 in DNA: TGTGCCAGCAGCTTAAACGGCCGGCGGGGAGCTTTCTTT. The encoded protein is CASSLNGRRGAFF.

The rearrangement links TRBV13 to TRBJ2-1; D ambiguous. Per the germline V gene, CDR1 is PRHDT and CDR2 is FYEKMQ (reference sequence). V lost 1 base and J lost 0, with 10 bases in between. This CDR3 has 16 residues. DNA of the CDR3: TGTGCCAGCAGCTTAGAGTTAGTCCACTCCTACAATGAGCAGTTCTTC. Translated: CASSLELVHSYNEQFF.

CDR3: CASTSLDSSNQPQHF. The CDR3 coding sequence is TGTGCCAGTACTTCCCTGGACAGTAGCAATCAGCCCCAGCATTTT. V usage is TRBV6-1 and J usage is TRBJ1-5; perhaps TRBD1 as D (6 bases). Germline CDR1 reads MNHNS; CDR2 reads SASEGT. The CDR3 loop spans 15 amino acids. Trimming left V 9 bases short and J 0 bases short, with 15 bases between.

This clone was recorded only once. The rearrangement links TRBV29-1 to TRBJ2-2, with D perhaps being TRBD1 or TRBD2 (6 bases each). V was trimmed by 5 bases and J by 4 bases, leaving 14 bases between them. There are 14 residues in the CDR3. Germline V CDR1 and CDR2: SQVTM, ANQGSEA. CDR3 amino acids: CSVLGGYSTGELFF. In nucleotides, the CDR3 is TGCAGCGTTCTGGGGGGCTATAGCACCGGGGAGCTGTTTTTT.

V is TRBV6-5 and J is TRBJ2-5; no firm D call. V was pared by 0 bases and J by 4 bases, with 15 bases between. The CDR3 runs 16 residues. CDR1 and CDR2 from the germline V gene are MNHEY and SVGAGI. The chain's CDR3 is CASSYSAASPRETQYF. DNA for the CDR3: TGTGCCAGCAGTTACTCCGCCGCCAGCCCCCGAGAGACCCAGTACTTC.

This clone was seen only a few times. The rearrangement links TRBV10-2 to TRBJ1-1; perhaps TRBD1 as D (5 bases). This CDR3 spans 15 amino acids. Per the germline V gene, CDR1 is WSHSY and CDR2 is SAAADI. Trimming left V 1 base short and J 7 bases short, with 16 bases between. The DNA of the CDR3 is TGCGCCAGCAGTGAGTTGGGGAGGGACGCGAATGAAGCTTTCTTT. Residues: CASSELGRDANEAFF.

This chain links TRBV5-4 with TRBJ1-2; D gene ambiguous. V lost 2 bases, J lost 8 bases, and 13 bases lay in between. There are 13 residues in the CDR3. Germline loops: CDR1 SGHNT, CDR2 YYREEE (reference sequence). This CDR3 reads CASSFRGGQGYTF. CDR3 coding DNA: TGTGCCAGCAGCTTTCGGGGAGGGCAAGGCTACACCTTC.